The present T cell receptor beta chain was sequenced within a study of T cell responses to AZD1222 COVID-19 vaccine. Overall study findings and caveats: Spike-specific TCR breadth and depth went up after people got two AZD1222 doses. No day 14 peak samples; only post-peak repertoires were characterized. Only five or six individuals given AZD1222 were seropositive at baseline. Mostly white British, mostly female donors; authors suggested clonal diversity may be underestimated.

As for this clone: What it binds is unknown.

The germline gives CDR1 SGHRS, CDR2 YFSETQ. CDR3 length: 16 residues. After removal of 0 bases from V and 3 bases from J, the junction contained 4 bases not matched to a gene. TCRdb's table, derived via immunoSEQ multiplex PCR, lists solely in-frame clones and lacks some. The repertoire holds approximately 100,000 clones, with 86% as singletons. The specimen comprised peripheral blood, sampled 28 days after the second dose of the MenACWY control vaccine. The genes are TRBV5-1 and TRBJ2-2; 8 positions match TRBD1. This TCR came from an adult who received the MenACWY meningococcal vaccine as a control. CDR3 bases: TGCGCCAGCAGCTTGGAGCAGGGGGCGTACACCGGGGAGCTGTTTTTT. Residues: CASSLEQGAYTGELFF.